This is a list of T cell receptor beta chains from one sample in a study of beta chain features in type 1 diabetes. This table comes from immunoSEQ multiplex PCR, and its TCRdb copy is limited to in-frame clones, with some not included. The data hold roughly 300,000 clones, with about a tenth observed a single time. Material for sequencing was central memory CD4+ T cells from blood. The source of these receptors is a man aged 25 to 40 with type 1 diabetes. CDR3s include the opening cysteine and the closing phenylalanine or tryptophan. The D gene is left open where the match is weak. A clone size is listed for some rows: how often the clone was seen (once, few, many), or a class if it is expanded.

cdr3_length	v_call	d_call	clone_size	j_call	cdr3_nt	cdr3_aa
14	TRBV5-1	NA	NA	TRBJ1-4	TGCGCCAGCAGCTTGGTCGGGGGCGATGAAAAACTGTTTTTT	CASSLVGGDEKLFF
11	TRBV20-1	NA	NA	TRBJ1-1	TGCAGTGCTAAACAAGTCCCAGAAGCTTTCTTT	CSAKQVPEAFF
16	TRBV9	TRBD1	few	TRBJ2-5	TGTGCCAGCAGCGTATCCGGGACAGGTTTCGGTGCGACCCAGTACTTC	CASSVSGTGFGATQYF
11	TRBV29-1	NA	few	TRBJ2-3	TGCAGCGCCGGACGCACAGATACGCAGTATTTT	CSAGRTDTQYF
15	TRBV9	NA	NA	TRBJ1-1	TGTGCCAGCAGCGTAGGGTGGGGTCAGAACACTGAAGCTTTCTTT	CASSVGWGQNTEAFF
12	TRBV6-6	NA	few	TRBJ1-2	TGTGCCAGCAGTCCCCGGGCAGGAGGCTACACCTTC	CASSPRAGGYTF
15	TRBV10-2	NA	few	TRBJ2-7	TGCGCCAGCAGGGGGACCCTAGAGAACTCCTACGAGCAGTACTTC	CASRGTLENSYEQYF
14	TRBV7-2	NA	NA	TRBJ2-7	TGTGCCAGCAGTCTAGACCCTGGTGGCTTGGAGCAGTACTTC	CASSLDPGGLEQYF
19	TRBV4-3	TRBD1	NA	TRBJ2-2	TGCGCCAGCAGCCAAGTGGGGACAGGGGCCATATCGAACACCGGGGAGCTGTTTTTT	CASSQVGTGAISNTGELFF
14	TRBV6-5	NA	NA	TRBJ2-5	TGTGCCAGCAGTTTTGGGCTAGAAGGAGTGACCCAGTACTTC	CASSFGLEGVTQYF
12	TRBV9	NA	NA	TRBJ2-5	TGTGCCAGCAGCCCGAACGTGGAGACCCAGTACTTC	CASSPNVETQYF
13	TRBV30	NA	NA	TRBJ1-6	TGTGCCTGGAGTAGGGACGGGAATTCACCCCTCCACTTT	CAWSRDGNSPLHF
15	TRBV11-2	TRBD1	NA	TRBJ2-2	TGTGCCAGCAGGACCTTTACAGGGGGAATCGGGGAGCTGTTTTTT	CASRTFTGGIGELFF
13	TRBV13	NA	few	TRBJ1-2	TGTGCCAGCAGCTTAGAGCTGACAGCTGGCTACACCTTC	CASSLELTAGYTF
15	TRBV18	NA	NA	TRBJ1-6	TGTGCCAGCTCATCGACAGAGGTCTATAATTCACCCCTCCACTTT	CASSSTEVYNSPLHF
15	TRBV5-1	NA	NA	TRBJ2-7	TGCGCCAGCAGCTTGGAGGGGGACACCTCCTACGAGCAGTACTTC	CASSLEGDTSYEQYF
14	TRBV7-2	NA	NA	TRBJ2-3	TGTGCCAGCAGCTTAGCGTCTAGAGCAGATACGCAGTATTTT	CASSLASRADTQYF
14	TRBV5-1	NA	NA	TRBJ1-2	TGCGCCAGCAGCCATGGGACTACTAACTATGGCTACACCTTC	CASSHGTTNYGYTF
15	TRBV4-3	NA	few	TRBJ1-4	TGCGCCAGCAGCCCCAGAGGACGGGTGGATGAAAAACTGTTTTTT	CASSPRGRVDEKLFF
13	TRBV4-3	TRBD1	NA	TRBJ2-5	TGCGCCAGCAGTGACAGGGTAGGAGAGACCCAGTACTTC	CASSDRVGETQYF
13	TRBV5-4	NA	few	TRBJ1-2	TGTGCCAGCAGCTTGGAGGGCGCTGCGGTCTACACCTTC	CASSLEGAAVYTF
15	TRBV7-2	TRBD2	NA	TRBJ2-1	TGTGCCAGCAGCCGCGGCGGGGAGGGCTACAATGAGCAGTTCTTC	CASSRGGEGYNEQFF
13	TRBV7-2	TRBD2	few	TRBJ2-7	TGTGCCAGCAGCCTCGGACTAGCCTACGAGCAGTACTTC	CASSLGLAYEQYF
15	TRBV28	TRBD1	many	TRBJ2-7	TGTGCCAGCAGAGGGACCGGGACAGGCTTAGAAGAGCAGTACTTC	CASRGTGTGLEEQYF
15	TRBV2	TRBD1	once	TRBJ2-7	TGTGCCAGCAGTTCATCGGGACAGATTCTCTACGAGCAGTACTTC	CASSSSGQILYEQYF
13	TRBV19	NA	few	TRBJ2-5	TGTGCCAGTAGTATTGGGGGCCAAGAGACCCAGTACTTC	CASSIGGQETQYF
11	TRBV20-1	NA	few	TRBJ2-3	TGCAGTGCACCCCTCACAGATACGCAGTATTTT	CSAPLTDTQYF
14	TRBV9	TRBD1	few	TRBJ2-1	TGTGCCAGCTCTTCGGACAGGGAAGACAATGAGCAGTTCTTC	CASSSDREDNEQFF
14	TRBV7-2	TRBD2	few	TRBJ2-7	TGTGCCAGCGTGCAGACTAGCGGGGCCTACGAGCAGTACTTC	CASVQTSGAYEQYF
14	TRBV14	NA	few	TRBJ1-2	TGTGCCAGCAGCCAAGATGCCGTATTCGGGGGCTACACCTTC	CASSQDAVFGGYTF
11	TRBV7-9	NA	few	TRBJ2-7	TGTGCCAGCAGCTTAGCCGACGAGCAGTACTTC	CASSLADEQYF
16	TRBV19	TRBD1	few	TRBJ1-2	TGTGCCAGCAGACCCGTACAGGGGAGGTCGGACTATGGCTACACCTTC	CASRPVQGRSDYGYTF
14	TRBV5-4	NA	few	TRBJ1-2	TGTGCCAGCAGCTTGTCGCAGTCGGACTATGGCTACACCTTC	CASSLSQSDYGYTF
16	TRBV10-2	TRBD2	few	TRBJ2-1	TGCGCCAGCAGCGCGACTAGCGGGGGGGCCTACAATGAGCAGTTCTTC	CASSATSGGAYNEQFF
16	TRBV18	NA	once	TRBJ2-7	TGTGCCAGCTCACGTAGCCAAGGCGCGTATGGTTACGAGCAGTACTTC	CASSRSQGAYGYEQYF
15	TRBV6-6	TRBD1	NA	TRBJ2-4	TGTGCCAGCAGTTACTCGCAGGGGGCAAGGAACATTCAGTACTTC	CASSYSQGARNIQYF
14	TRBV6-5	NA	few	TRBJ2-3	TGTGCCAGCAGTGACGACGGGGGTTTGGATACGCAGTATTTT	CASSDDGGLDTQYF
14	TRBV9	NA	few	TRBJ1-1	TGTGCCAGCAGCGTAGCCGCGCCAGGGGCTGAAGCTTTCTTT	CASSVAAPGAEAFF
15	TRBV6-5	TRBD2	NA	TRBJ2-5	TGTGCCAGCCACGGCAAAGCGGGGGGACAAGAGACCCAGTACTTC	CASHGKAGGQETQYF
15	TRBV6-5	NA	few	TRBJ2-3	TGTGCCAGCAGTTACCGACAGGGAGGGACAGATACGCAGTATTTT	CASSYRQGGTDTQYF